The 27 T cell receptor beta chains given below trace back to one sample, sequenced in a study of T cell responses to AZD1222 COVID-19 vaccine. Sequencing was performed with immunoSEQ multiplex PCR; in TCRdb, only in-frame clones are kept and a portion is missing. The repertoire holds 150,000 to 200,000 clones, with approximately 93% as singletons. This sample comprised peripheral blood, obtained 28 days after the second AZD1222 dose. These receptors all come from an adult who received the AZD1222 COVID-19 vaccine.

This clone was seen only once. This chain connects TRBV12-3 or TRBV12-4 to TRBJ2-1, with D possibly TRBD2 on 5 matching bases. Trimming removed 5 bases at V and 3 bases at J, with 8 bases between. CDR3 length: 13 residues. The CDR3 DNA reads TGTGCCAGCAGTCCGGGAAACTACAATGAGCAGTTCTTC. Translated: CASSPGNYNEQFF.

In DNA form, the CDR3 reads TGTGCCAGCAGTTCCGGGGGAGAGGTCCCATACGAGCAGTACTTC. Translated: CASSSGGEVPYEQYF. The chain carries TRBV6-6 and TRBJ2-7, with a possible D match to TRBD2 (6 bases). The CDR3 is 15 amino acids. CDR1 MNHNY and CDR2 SVGAGI come from the germline V gene (reference sequence). V lost 4 bases and J 4 bases, leaving 17 bases between the germline ends.

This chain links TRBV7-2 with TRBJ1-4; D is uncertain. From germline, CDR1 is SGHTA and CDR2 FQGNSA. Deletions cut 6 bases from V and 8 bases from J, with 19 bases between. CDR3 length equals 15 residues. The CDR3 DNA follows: TGTGCCAGCAGTCCAAGCGCCCACCGTACAGAAAAACTGTTTTTT. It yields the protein CASSPSAHRTEKLFF.

CDR3 DNA: TGTGCCAGCTCACCACCGGCTACCTCTGGAAACACCATATATTTT. Residues: CASSPPATSGNTIYF. V and J are TRBV18 and TRBJ1-3; no clear D. The CDR3 extends over 15 amino acids. The V end was cut by 0 bases, the J end by 0 bases, with 6 bases between. The germline gives CDR1 KGHSH, CDR2 LQKENI.

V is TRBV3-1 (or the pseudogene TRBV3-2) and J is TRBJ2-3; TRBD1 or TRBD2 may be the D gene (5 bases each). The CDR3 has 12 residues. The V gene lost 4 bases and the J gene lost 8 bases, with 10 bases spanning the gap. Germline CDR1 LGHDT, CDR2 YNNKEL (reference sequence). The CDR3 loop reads CASSPTGGTQYF. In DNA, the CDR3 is TGTGCCAGCAGCCCAACAGGAGGTACGCAGTATTTT.

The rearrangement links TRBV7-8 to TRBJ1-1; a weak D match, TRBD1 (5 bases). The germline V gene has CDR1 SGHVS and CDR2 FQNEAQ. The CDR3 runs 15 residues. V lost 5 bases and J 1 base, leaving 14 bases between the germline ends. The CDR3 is CASSPSSTGNTEAFF. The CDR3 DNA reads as TGTGCCAGCAGCCCGAGTAGCACAGGGAACACTGAAGCTTTCTTT.

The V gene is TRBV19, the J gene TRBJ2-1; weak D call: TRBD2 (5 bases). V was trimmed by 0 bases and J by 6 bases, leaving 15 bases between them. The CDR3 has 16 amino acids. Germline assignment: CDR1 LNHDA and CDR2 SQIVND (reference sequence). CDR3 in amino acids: CASSIDEVRAANEQFF. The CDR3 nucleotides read TGTGCCAGTAGTATAGATGAGGTGAGGGCAGCCAATGAGCAGTTCTTC.

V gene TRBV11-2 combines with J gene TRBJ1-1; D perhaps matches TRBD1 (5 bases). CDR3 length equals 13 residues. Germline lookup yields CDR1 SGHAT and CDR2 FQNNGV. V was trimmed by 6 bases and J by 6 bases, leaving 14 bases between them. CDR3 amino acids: CASSSGIAPEAFF. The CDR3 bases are TGTGCCAGCAGTTCAGGGATCGCCCCTGAAGCTTTCTTT. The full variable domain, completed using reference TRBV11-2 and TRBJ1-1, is EAGVAQSPRYKIIEKRQSVAFWCNPISGHATLYWYQQILGQGPKLLIQFQNNGVVDDSQLPKDRFSAERLKGVDSTLKIQPAKLEDSAVYLCASSSGIAPEAFFGQGTRLTVV.

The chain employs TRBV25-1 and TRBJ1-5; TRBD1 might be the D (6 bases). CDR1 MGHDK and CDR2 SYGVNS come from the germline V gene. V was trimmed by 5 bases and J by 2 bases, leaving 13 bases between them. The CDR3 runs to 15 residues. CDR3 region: CASSNTGSGNQPQHF. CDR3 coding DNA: TGTGCCAGCAGTAATACAGGGTCCGGCAATCAGCCCCAGCATTTT.

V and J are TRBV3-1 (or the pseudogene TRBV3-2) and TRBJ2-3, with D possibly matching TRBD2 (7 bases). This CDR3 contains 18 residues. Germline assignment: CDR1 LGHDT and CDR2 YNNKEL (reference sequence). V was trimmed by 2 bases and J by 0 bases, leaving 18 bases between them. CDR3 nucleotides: TGTGCCAGCAGCCAAACACTGGGTAGGGGGGGAAGCACAGATACGCAGTATTTT. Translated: CASSQTLGRGGSTDTQYF.

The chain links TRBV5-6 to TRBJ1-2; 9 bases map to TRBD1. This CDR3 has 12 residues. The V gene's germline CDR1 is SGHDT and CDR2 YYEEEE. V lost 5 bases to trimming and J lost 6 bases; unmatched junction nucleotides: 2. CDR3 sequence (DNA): TGTGCCAGCAGGCGGGACAGGGATGGCTACACCTTC. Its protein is CASRRDRDGYTF.

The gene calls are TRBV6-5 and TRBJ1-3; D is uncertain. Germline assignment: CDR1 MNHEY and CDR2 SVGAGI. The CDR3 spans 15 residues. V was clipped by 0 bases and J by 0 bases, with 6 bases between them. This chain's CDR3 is CASSYSRGSGNTIYF. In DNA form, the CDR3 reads TGTGCCAGCAGTTACTCTCGGGGCTCTGGAAACACCATATATTTT.

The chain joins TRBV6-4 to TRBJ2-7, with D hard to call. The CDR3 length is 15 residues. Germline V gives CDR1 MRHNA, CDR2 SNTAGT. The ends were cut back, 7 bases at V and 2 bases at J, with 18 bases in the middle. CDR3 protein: CASNPPDRSPYEQYF. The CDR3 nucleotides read TGTGCCAGCAACCCCCCGGACCGTTCGCCCTACGAGCAGTACTTC.

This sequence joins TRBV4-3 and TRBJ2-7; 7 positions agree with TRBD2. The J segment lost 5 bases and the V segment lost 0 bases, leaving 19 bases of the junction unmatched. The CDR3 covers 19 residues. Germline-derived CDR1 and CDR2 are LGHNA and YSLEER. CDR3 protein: CASSQDGGKSGSSRDEQYF. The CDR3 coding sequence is TGCGCCAGCAGCCAAGACGGGGGGAAGTCTGGCTCTTCGAGGGACGAGCAGTACTTC.

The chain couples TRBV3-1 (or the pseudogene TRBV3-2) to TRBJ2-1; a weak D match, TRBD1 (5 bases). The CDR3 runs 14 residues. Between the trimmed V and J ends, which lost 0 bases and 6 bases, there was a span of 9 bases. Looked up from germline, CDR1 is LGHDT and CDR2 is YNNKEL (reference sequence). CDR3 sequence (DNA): TGTGCCAGCAGCCAAGACGACAGTGGCAATGAGCAGTTCTTC. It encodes CASSQDDSGNEQFF.

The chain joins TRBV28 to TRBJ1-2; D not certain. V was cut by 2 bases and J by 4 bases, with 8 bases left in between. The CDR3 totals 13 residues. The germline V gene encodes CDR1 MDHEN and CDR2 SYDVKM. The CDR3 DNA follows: TGTGCCAGCAGTTTAAGAGCAGCCTATGGCTACACCTTC. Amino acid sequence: CASSLRAAYGYTF.

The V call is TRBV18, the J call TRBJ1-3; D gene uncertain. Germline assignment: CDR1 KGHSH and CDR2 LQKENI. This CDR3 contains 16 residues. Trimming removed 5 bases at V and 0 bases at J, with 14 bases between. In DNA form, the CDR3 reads TGTGCCAGCTCAACCGACGGGAACCGCTCTGGAAACACCATATATTTT. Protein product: CASSTDGNRSGNTIYF.

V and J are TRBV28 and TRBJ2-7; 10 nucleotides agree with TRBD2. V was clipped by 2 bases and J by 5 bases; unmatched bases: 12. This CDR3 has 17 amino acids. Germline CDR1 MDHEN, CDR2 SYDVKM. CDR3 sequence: CASSLLRASGRSHEQYF. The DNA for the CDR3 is TGTGCCAGCAGTTTACTTAGGGCTAGCGGGAGATCCCACGAGCAGTACTTC. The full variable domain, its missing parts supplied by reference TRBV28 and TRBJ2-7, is DVKVTQSSRYLVKRTGEKVFLECVQDMDHENMFWYRQDPGLGLRLIYFSYDVKMKEKGDIPEGYSVSREKKERFSLILESASTNQTSMYLCASSLLRASGRSHEQYFGPGTRLTVT.

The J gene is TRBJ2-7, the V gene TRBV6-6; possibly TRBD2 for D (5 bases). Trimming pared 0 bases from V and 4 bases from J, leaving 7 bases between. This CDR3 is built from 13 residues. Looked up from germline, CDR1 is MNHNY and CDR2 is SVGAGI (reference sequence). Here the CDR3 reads CASSYSRVYEQYF. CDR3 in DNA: TGTGCCAGCAGTTACTCGAGGGTGTACGAGCAGTACTTC.

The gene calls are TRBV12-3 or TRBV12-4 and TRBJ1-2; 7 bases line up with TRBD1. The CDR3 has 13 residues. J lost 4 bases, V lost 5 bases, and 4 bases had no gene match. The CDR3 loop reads CASSQDRVYGYTF. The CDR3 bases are TGTGCCAGCAGTCAAGACAGGGTCTATGGCTACACCTTC.

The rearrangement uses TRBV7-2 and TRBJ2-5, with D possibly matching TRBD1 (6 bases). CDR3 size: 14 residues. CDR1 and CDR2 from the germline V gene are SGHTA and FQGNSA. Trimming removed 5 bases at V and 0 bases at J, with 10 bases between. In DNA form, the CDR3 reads TGTGCCAGCAGCCCCGACAGGTACCAAGAGACCCAGTACTTC. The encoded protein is CASSPDRYQETQYF.

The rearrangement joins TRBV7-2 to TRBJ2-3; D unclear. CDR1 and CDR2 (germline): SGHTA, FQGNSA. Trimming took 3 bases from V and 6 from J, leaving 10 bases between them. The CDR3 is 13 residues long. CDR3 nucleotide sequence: TGTGCCAGCAGCTTTCAAGGTTCGGATACGCAGTATTTT. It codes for CASSFQGSDTQYF. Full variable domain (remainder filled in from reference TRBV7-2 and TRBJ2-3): GAGVSQSPSNKVTEKGKDVELRCDPISGHTALYWYRQSLGQGLEFLIYFQGNSAPDKSGLPSDRFSAERTGGSVSTLTIQRTQQEDSAVYLCASSFQGSDTQYFGPGTRLTVL.

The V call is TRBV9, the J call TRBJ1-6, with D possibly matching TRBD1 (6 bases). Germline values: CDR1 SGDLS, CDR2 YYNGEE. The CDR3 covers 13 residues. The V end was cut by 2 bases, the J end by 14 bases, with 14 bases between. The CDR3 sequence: CASSVGYREALHF. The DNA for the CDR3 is TGTGCCAGCAGCGTGGGTTACAGGGAGGCCCTCCACTTT.

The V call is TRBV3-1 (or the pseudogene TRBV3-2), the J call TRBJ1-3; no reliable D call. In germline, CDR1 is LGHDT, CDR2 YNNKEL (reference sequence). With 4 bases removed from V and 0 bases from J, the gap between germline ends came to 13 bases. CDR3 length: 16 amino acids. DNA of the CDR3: TGTGCCAGCAGCCCCTCAAGCGGACTCTCTGGAAACACCATATATTTT. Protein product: CASSPSSGLSGNTIYF.

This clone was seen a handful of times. The CDR3, as DNA: TGCGCCAGCAGTCATAGTAAGGGTGAGCAGTACTTC. Its protein product is CASSHSKGEQYF. The chain recombines TRBV4-1 with TRBJ2-7; D unresolved. CDR3 size: 12 residues. Trimming pared 6 bases from V and 7 bases from J, leaving 13 bases between. Germline CDR1 is MGHRA and CDR2 is YSYEKL.

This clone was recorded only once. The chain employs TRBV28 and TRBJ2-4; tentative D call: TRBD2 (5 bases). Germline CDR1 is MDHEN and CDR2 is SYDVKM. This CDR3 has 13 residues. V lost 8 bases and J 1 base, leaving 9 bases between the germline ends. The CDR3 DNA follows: TGTGCCAGCGGCAGAGGGGCCAAAAACATTCAGTACTTC. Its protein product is CASGRGAKNIQYF.

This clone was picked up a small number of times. CDR3 loop: CASSLAGGVNQPQHF. The DNA of the CDR3 is TGTGCCAGCAGTTTGGCCGGGGGGGTCAATCAGCCCCAGCATTTT. The chain recombines TRBV27 with TRBJ1-5; TRBD1 might be the D (5 bases). The CDR3 is 15 residues long. The V gene lost 3 bases and the J gene lost 3 bases, with 12 bases spanning the gap. CDR1 MNHEY and CDR2 SMNVEV come from the germline V gene (reference sequence).